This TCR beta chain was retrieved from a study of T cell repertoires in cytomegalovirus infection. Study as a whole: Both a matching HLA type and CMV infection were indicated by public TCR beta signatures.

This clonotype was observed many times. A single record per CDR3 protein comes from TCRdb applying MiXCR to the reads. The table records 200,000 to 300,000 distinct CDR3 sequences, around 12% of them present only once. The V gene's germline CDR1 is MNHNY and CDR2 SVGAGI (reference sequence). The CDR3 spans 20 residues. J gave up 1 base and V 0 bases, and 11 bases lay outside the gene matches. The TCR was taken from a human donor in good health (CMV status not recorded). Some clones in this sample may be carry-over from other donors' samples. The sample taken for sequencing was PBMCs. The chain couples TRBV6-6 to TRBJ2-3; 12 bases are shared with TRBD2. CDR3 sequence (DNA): TGTGCCAGCAGTTACTCGACTAGCGGGGGTCTTGGGGGAGGCACAGATACGCAGTATTTT. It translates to CASSYSTSGGLGGGTDTQYF.